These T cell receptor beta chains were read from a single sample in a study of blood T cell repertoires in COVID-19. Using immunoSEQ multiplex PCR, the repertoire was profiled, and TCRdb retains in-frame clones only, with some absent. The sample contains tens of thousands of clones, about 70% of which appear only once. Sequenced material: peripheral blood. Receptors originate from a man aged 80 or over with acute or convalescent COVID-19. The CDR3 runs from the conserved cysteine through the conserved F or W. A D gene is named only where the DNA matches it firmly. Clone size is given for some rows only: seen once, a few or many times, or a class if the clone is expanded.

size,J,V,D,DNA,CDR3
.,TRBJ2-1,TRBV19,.,TGTGCCAGTAGGGTGGCGGCACTGGACAATGAGCAGTTCTTC,CASRVAALDNEQFF
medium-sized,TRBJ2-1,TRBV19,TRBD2,TGTGCCAGTAGTATTCTAACGGGAGGGTTCAATGAGCAGTTCTTC,CASSILTGGFNEQFF
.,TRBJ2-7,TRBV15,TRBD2,TGTGCCACCAGCAGGACGCTAGCGGACTCCTACGAGCAGTACTTC,CATSRTLADSYEQYF
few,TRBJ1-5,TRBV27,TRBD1,TGTGCCAGCAGTAGGGGACAGGGCTATAGCAATCAGCCCCAGCATTTT,CASSRGQGYSNQPQHF
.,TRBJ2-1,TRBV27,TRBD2,TGTGCCAGCAGTCGGACTAGTCGGTACAATGAGCAGTTCTTC,CASSRTSRYNEQFF
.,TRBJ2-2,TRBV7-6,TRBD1,TGTGCCAGCAGCCCCACCGCGACAGGGTCCCCCGGGGAGCTGTTTTTT,CASSPTATGSPGELFF
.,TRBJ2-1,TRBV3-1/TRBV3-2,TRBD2,TGTGCCAGCAGCCAAGATCTCACTAGCGAGTACAATGAGCAGTTCTTC,CASSQDLTSEYNEQFF
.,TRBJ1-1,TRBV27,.,TGTGCCAGCAGTTTGCAGGGAGGGCCTGAAGCTTTCTTT,CASSLQGGPEAFF
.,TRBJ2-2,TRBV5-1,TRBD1,TGCGCCAGCAGCTTGACAGGGGGCACCGGGGAGCTGTTTTTT,CASSLTGGTGELFF
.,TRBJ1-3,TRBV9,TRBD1,TGTGCCAGCAGCCCTACCCCCGGGACAGATCGAAACACCATATATTTT,CASSPTPGTDRNTIYF
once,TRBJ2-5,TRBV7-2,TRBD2,TGTGCCAGCAGCCCCCCCCTAGCGGAAGAGACCCAGTACTTC,CASSPPLAEETQYF
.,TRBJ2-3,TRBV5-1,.,TGCGCCAGCAGCTATCTGGGCACAGATACGCAATATTTT,CASSYLGTDTQYF
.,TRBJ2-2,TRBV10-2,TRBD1,TGCGCCAGCAGTGGGAGACAGGGGATCACCGGGGAGCTGTTTTTT,CASSGRQGITGELFF
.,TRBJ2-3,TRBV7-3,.,TGTGCCAGCAGCCCCGGGAGAGGGACCTTAGATACGCAGTATTTT,CASSPGRGTLDTQYF
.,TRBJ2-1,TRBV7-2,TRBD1,TGTGCCAGCAGGCGACAGGGTAATGAGCAGTTCTTC,CASRRQGNEQFF
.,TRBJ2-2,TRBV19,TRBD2,TGTGCCAGTATGGGTCTAGCGGGAGGAGGTACCGGGGAGCTGTTTTTT,CASMGLAGGGTGELFF
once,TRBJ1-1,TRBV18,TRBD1,TGTGCCAGCTCCGGACAGGGAGGCACTGAAGCTTTCTTT,CASSGQGGTEAFF
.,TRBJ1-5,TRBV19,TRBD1,TGTGCCAGTAGTATCCTCCAGGGGGCCACAGGGCAGCCCCAGCATTTT,CASSILQGATGQPQHF
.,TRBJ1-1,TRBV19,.,TGTGCCAGTAGTGCGGGTGACCTTTTCACTGAAGCTTTCTTT,CASSAGDLFTEAFF
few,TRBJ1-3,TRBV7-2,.,TGTGCCAGCAGCTTAATAACGGGACACTCTGGAAACACCATATATTTT,CASSLITGHSGNTIYF
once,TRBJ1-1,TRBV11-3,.,TGTGCCAGCAGCTTAACAGGGATGGCTGAAGCTTTCTTT,CASSLTGMAEAFF
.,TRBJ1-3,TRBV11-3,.,TGTGCCAGCAGCTTAGGAACAGGAGGAAACACCATATATTTT,CASSLGTGGNTIYF
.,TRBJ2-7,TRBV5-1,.,TGCGCCAGCACCCCGGGGGTTGCGGGGACCTACGAGCAGTACTTC,CASTPGVAGTYEQYF
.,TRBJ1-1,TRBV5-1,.,TGCGCCAGCAGCTTGCAGTCTAGGAGCACTGAAGCTTTCTTT,CASSLQSRSTEAFF
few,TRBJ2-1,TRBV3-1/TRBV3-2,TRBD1,TGTGCCAGCAGTAATGGACAGGGGGCTGCCAATGAGCAGTTCTTC,CASSNGQGAANEQFF
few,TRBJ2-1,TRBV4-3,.,TGCGCCAGCAGCCAAGACGAGGGGCTAGGGGGGGTCTTC,CASSQDEGLGGVF